The clone carrying this T cell receptor beta chain was seen just once. The record originates from a study of cytotoxic CD8 clonotypes in ibrutinib-treated CLL. V lost 6 bases and J lost 0, with 13 bases in between. Germline CDR1 SGHRS, CDR2 YFSETQ. CDR3 length equals 15 residues. Method: immunoSEQ multiplex PCR; TCRdb's copy keeps in-frame clones and lacks some. Of nearly 300,000 clones listed, about 72% are singletons. The source material was PBMCs, sampled at disease progression, from a patient treated with ibrutinib. J is TRBJ1-3 and V is TRBV5-1, with a weak D call TRBD1 (6 bases). The clonotype was recovered from a human donor with chronic lymphocytic leukemia. The CDR3 loop reads CASKGQLNSGNTIYF. DNA for the CDR3: TGCGCCAGCAAAGGACAGCTTAACTCTGGAAACACCATATATTTT.